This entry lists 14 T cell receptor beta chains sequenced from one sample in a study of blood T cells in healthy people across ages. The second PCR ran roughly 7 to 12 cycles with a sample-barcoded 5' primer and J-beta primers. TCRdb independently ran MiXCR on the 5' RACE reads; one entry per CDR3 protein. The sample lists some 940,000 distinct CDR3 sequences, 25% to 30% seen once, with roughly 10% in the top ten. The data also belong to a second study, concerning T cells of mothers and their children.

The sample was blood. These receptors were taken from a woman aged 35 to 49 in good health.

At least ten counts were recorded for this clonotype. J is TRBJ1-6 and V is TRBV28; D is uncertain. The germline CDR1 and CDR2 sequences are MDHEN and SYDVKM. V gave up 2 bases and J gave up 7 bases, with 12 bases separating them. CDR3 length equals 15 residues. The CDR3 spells CASSLSSLRNSPLHF. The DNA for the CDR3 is TGTGCCAGCAGTTTAAGCAGTCTTAGGAATTCACCCCTCCACTTT.

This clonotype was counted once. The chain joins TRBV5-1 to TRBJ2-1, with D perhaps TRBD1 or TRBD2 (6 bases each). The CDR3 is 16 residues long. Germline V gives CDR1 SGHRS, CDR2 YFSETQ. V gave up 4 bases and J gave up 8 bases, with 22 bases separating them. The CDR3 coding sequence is TGCGCCAGCAGCACCGACTATGGGGGGCGAGGCTATGAGCAGTTCTTC. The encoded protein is CASSTDYGGRGYEQFF.

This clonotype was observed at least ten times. As DNA, the CDR3 is TGCAGCGTTGGGAAGGGGACAGGGGGCGCGTCTGGGGCCAACGTCCTGACTTTC. Translated: CSVGKGTGGASGANVLTF. The genes are TRBV29-1 and TRBJ2-6; 12 nucleotides agree with TRBD1. Germline-derived CDR1 and CDR2 are SQVTM and ANQGSEA. Losses at the gene ends were 4 bases for V and 1 base for J; bases not matched to a gene: 8. CDR3 length: 18 residues.

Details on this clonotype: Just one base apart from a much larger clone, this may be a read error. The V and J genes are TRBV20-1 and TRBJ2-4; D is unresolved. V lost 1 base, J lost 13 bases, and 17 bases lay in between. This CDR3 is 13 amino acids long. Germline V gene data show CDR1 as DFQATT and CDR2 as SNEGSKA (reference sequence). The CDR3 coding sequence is TGCAGTGCTAGAGTCCGCCCCCACTACGGGCAGTACTTC. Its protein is CSARVRPHYGQYF.

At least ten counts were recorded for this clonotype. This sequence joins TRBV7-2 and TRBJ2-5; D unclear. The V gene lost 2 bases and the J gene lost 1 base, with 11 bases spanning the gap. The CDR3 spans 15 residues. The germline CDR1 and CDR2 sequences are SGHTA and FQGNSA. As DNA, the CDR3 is TGTGCCAGCAGCTTACCAGGCGGTACCCAAGAGACCCAGTACTTC. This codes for CASSLPGGTQETQYF.

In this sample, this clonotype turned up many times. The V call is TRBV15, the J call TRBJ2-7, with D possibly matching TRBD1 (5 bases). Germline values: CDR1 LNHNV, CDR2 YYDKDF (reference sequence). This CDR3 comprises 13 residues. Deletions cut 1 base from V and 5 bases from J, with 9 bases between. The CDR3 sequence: CATSRGQQNEQYF. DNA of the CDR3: TGTGCCACCAGCAGAGGACAGCAGAACGAGCAGTACTTC.

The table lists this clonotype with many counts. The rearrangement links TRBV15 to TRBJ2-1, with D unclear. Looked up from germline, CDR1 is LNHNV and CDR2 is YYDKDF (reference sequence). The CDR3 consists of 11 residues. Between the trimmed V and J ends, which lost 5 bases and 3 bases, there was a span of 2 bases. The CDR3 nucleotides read TGTGCCACCAGCGGCTACAATGAGCAGTTCTTC. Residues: CATSGYNEQFF.

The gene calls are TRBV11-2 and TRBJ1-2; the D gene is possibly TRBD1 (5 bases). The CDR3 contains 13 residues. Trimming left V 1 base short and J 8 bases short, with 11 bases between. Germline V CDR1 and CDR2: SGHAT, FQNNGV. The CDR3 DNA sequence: TGTGCCAGCAGCTTAGCGGGGACTCGCGGCTACACCTTC. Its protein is CASSLAGTRGYTF.

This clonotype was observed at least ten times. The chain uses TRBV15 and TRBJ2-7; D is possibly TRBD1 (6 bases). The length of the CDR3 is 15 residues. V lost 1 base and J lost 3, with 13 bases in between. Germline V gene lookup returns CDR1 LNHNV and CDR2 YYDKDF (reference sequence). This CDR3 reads CATSRATGQSYEQYF. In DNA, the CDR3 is TGTGCCACCAGCAGAGCAACAGGACAGAGCTACGAGCAGTACTTC.

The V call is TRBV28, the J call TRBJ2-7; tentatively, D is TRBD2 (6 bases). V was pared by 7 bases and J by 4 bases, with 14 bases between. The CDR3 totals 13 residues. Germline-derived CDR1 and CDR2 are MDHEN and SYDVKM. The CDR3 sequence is CASTSGSPYEQYF. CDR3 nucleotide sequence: TGTGCCAGCACGAGCGGGTCTCCTTACGAGCAGTACTTC.

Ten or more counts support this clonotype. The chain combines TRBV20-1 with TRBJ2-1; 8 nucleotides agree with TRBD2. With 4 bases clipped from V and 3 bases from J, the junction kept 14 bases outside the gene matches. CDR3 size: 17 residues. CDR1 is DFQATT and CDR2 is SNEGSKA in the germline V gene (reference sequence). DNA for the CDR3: TGCAGTGCTACCCGGACCGACCAGCGGGGGCTCTACAATGAGCAGTTCTTC. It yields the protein CSATRTDQRGLYNEQFF.

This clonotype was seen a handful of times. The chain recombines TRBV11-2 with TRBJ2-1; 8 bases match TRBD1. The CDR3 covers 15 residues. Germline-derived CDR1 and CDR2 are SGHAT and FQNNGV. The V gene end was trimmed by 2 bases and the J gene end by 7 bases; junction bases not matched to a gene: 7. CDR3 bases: TGTGCCAGCAGCTTAATGGCAGGGGGCAAGAATGAGCAGTTCTTC. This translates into CASSLMAGGKNEQFF.

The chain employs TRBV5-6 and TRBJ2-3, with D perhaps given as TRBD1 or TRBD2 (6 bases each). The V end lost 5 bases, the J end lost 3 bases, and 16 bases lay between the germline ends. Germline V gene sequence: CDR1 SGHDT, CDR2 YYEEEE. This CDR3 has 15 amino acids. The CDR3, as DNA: TGTGCCAGCAGGACTAGGGGGGCTAGTACAGATACGCAGTATTTT. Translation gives CASRTRGASTDTQYF.

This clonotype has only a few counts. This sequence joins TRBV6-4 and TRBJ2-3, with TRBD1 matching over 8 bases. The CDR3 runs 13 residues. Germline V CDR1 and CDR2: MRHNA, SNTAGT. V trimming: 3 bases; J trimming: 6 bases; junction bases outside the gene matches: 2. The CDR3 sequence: CASSEQGEDTQYF. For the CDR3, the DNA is TGTGCCAGCAGTGAACAGGGGGAGGATACGCAGTATTTT.